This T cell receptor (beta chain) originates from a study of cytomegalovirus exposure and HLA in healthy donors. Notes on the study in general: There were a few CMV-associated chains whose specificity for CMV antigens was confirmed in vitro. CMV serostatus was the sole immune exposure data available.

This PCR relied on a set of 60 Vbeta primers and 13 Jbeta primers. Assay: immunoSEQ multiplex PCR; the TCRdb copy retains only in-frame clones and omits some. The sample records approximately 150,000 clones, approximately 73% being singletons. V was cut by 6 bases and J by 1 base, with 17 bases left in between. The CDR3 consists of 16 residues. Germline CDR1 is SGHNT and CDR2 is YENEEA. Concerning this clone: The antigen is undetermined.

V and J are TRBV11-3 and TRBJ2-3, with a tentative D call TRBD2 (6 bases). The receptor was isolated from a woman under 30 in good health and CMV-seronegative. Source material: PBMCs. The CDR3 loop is CASSLARGGGTDTQYF. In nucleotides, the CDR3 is TGTGCCAGCAGTCTGGCACGAGGAGGGGGCACAGATACGCAGTATTTT.